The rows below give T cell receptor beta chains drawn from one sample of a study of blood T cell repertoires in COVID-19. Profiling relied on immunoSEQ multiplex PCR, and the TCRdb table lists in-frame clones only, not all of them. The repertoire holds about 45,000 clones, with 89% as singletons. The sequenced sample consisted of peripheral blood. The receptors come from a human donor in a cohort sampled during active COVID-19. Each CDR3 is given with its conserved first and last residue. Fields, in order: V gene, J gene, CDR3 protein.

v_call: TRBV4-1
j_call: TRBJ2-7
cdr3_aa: CASSRARGSGYEQYF

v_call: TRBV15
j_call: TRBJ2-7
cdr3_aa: CATSKDRGREQYF

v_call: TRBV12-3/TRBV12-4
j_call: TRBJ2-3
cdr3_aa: CASDSDTQYF

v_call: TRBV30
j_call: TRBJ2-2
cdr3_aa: CAWTTRQARTGELFF

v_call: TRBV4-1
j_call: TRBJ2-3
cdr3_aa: CASSQDQGSLAGTQYF

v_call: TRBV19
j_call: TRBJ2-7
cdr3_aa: CASSTWTSGSYEQYF

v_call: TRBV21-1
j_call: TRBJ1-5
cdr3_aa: CASSKARALSGNQPQHF

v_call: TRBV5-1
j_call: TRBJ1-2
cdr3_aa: CASSVGDRTNYGYTF

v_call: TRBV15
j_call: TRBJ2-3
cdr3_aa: CATRSGGGTDTRYF

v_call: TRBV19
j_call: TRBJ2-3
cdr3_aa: CASKPGQGWTDTQYF

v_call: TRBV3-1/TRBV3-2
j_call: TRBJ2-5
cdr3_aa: CASSQALAGAGETQYF

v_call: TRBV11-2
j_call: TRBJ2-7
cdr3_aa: CASSLVGSGAYEQYF

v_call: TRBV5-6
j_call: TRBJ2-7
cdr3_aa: CASSLVQGWYEQYF

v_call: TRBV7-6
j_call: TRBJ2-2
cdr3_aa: CASSAQGAGTGELFF

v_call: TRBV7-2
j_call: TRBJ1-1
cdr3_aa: CASSFSSNTEAFF

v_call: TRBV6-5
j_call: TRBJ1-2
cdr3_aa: CASSRVRMDYGYTF

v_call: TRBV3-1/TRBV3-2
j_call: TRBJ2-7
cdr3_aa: CASSRNFGQGGGEQYF

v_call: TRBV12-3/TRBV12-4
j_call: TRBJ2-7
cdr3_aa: CASRSGGAYEQYF

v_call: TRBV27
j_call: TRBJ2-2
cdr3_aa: CASSFTGGNTGELFF

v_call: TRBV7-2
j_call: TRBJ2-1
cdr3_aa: CASSPNLAAGEQFF

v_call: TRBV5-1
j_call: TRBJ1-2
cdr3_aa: CASSLGRGQYYTF

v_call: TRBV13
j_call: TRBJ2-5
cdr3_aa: CASSPRGTQETQYF

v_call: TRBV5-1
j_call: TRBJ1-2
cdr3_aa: CAVVPRYGYTF

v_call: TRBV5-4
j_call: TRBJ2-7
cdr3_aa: CASSLGGSYYEQYF

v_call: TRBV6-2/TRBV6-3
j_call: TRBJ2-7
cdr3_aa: CASRYGQPYEQYF

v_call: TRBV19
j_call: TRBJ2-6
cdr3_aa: CASRARGANVLTF

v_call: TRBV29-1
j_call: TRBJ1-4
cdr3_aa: CSADPTGSQEKLFF

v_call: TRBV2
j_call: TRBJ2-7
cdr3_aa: CASRRDRGGSYEQYF

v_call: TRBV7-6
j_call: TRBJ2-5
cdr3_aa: CASSPPGLIPETQYF

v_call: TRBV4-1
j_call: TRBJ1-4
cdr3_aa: CASSQTGTANEKLFF

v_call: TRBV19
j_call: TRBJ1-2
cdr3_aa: CASSPQRQLNYGYTF

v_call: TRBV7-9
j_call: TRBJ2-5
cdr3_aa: CASSLVGGIGETQYF

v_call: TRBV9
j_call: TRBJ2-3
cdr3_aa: CASSVETGLGLDTQYF

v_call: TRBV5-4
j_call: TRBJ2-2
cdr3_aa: CASSLFGNTGELFF

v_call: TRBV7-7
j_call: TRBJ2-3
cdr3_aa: CASSLAPGGRAGTDTQYF

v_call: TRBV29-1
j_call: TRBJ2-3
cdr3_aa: CSVEVRTATDTQYF

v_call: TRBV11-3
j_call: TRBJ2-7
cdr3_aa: CASSLRDRAYEQYF

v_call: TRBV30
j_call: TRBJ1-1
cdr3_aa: CAWLDILNTEAFF

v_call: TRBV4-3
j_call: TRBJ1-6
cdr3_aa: CASSQPPGQGGNNSPLHF

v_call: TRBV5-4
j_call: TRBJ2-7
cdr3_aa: CASSLGQGEQYF

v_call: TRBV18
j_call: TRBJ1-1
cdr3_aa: CASSPRESEAFF

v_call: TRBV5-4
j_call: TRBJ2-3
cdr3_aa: CASSGRTSGRDTQYF

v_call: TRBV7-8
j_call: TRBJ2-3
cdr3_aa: CASSWGTGRDTQYF

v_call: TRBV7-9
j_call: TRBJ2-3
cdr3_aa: CASSLTTSGVVSTDTQYF

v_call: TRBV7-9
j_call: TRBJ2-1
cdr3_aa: CASRSGLAGPYNEQFF

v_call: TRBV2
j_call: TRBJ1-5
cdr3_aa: CASSSTFRLNQPQHF

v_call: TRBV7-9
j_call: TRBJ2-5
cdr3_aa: CASSFPETQYF

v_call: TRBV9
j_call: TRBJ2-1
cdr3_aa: CASSAGLAGWGEQFF